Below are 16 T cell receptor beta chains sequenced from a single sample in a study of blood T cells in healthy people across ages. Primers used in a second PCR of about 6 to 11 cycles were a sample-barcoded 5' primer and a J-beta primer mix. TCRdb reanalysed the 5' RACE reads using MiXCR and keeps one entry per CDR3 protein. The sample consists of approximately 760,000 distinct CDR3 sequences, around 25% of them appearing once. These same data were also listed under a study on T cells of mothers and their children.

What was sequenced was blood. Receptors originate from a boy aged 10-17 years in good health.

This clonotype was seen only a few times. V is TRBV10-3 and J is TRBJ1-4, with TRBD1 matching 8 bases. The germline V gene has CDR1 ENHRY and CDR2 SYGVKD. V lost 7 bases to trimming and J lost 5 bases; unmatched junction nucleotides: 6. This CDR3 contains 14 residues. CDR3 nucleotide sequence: TGTGCCATCAATGACAGGGGAAGAAATGAAAAACTGTTTTTT. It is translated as CAINDRGRNEKLFF.

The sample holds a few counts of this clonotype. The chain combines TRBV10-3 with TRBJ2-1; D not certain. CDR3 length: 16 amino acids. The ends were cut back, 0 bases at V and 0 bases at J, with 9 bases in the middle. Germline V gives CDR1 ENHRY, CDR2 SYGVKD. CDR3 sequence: CAISESSWSSYNEQFF. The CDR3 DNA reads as TGTGCCATCAGTGAGTCGTCCTGGAGCTCCTACAATGAGCAGTTCTTC.

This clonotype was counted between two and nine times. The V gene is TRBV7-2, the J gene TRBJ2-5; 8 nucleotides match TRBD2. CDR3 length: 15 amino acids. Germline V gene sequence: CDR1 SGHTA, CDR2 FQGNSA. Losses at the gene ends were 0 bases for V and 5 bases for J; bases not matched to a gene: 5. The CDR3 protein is CASSLATSDVETQYF. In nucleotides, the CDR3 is TGTGCCAGCAGCTTAGCGACTAGCGATGTGGAGACCCAGTACTTC.

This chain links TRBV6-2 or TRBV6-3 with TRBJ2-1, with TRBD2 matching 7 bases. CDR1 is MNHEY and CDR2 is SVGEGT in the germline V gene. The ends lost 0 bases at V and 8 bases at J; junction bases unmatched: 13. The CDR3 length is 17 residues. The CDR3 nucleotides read TGTGCCAGCAGTTACTCGAAAGGGACTACCCTTGGGGATGAGCAGTTCTTC. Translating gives CASSYSKGTTLGDEQFF.

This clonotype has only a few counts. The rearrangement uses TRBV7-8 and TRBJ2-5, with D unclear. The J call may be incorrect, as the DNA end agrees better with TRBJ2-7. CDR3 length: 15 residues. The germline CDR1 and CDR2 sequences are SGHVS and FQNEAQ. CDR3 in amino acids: CASSSPSGISYEQYF. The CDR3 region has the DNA TGTGCCAGCAGCTCCCCTTCGGGTATCTCCTACGAGCAGTACTTC.

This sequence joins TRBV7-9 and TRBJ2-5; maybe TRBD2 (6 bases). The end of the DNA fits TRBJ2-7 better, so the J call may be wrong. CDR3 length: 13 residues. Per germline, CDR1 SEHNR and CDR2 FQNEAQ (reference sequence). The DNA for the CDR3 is TGTGCCAGCAGCCGGGAGATGGCCTACGAGCAGTACTTC. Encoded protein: CASSREMAYEQYF.

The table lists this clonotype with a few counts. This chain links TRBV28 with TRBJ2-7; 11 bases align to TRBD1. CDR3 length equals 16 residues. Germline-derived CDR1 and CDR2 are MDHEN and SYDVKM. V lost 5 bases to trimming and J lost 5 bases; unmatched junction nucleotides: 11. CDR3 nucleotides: TGTGCCAGCAGTCCCAATCCGGGACAGGGGGGGGACGAGCAGTACTTC. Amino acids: CASSPNPGQGGDEQYF.

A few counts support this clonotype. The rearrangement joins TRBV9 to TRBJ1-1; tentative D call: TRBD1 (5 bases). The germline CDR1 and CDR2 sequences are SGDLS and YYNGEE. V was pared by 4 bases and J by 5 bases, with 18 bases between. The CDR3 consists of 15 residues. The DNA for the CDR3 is TGTGCCAGCAGCATCGATTCCGGGGGAAGGACTGAAGCTTTCTTT. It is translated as CASSIDSGGRTEAFF.

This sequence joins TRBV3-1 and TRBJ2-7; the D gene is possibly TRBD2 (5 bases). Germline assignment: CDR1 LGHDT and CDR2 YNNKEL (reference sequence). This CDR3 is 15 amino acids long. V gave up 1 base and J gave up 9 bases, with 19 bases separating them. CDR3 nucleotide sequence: TGTGCCAGCAGCCAAGCTGGTGTCCGCGGGCTTCGGCAGTACTTC. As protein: CASSQAGVRGLRQYF.

The CDR3 sequence is CASSSVNYGYTF. The CDR3 DNA is TGTGCCAGCAGTTCCGTTAACTATGGCTACACCTTC. V and J are TRBV6-5 and TRBJ1-2, with unresolved D. Germline V gene sequence: CDR1 MNHEY, CDR2 SVGAGI. The CDR3 runs 12 residues. The V and J ends lost 4 bases and 1 base respectively, with 4 bases between them.

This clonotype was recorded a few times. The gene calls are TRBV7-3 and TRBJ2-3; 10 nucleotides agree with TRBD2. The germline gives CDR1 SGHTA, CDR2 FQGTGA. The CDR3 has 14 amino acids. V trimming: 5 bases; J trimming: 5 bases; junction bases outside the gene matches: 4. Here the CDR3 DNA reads TGTGCCAGCAGCCCAGCGGGAGGGCGAGATACGCAGTATTTT. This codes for CASSPAGGRDTQYF.

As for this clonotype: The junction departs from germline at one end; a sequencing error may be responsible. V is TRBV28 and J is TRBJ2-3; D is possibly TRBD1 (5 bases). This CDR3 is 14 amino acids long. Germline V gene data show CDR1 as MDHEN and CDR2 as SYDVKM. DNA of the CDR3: TGTGCCGGCAGTTTTCGGGCAGGGTTCGATACGCAGTATTTT. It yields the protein CAGSFRAGFDTQYF. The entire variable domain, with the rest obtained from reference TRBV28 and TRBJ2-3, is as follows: DVKVTQSSRYLVKRTGEKVFLECVQDMDHENMFWYRQDPGLGLRLIYFSYDVKMKEKGDIPEGYSVSREKKERFSLILESASTNQTSMYLCAGSFRAGFDTQYFGPGTRLTVL.

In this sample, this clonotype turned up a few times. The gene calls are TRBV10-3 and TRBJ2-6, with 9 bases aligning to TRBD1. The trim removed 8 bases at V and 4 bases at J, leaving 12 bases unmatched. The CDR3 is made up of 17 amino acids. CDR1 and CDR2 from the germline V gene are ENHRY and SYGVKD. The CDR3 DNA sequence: TGTGCCATCTCCCCCACAGGGGGCGCGTCGGGGGCCAACGTCCTGACTTTC. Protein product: CAISPTGGASGANVLTF.

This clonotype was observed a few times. CDR3 in amino acids: CASSPTGLPIPYGYTF. CDR3 nucleotide sequence: TGTGCCAGCAGCCCGACAGGGCTCCCAATTCCCTATGGCTACACCTTC. The gene calls are TRBV7-3 and TRBJ1-2, with 7 nucleotides matching TRBD1. The CDR3 totals 16 residues. CDR1 is SGHTA and CDR2 is FQGTGA in the germline V gene. V dropped 5 bases and J dropped 4; count of bases not matched to a gene: 13.

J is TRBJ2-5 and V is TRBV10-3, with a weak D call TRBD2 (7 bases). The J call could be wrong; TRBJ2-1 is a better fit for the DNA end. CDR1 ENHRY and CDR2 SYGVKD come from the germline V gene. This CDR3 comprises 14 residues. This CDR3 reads CAIKSVGGGDEQFF. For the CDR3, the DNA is TGTGCCATCAAGAGTGTAGGGGGGGGCGATGAGCAGTTCTTC.

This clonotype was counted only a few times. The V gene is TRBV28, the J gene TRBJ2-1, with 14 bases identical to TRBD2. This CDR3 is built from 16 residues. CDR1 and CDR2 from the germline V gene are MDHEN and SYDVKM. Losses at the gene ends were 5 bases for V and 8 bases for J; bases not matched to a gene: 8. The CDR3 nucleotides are TGTGCCAGCAGTCCGGGGACTAGCGGGAGCCCGTATGAGCAGTTCTTC. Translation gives CASSPGTSGSPYEQFF.